This T cell receptor (beta chain) stems from a study of T cell changes during pregnancy in multiple sclerosis. The protocol was immunoSEQ multiplex PCR, while the TCRdb copy is restricted to in-frame clones and leaves out a portion. In the table there are around 57,000 clones, over 80% of which are singletons. CDR3 length: 16 amino acids. Germline V gene lookup returns CDR1 SNHLY and CDR2 FYNNEI. V trimming: 6 bases; J trimming: 0 bases; junction bases outside the gene matches: 5. The gene calls are TRBV2 and TRBJ1-1; TRBD1 matches 12 bases. This clonotype originated in a female donor in good health, enrolled as a control in a pregnancy study. The sample here was CD4+ T cells from peripheral blood mononuclear cells, taken after pregnancy. CDR3 nucleotide sequence: TGTGCCAGCAGGGGACAGGGGGCATCAGTGAACACTGAAGCTTTCTTT. It is translated as CASRGQGASVNTEAFF.